This passage covers 13 T cell receptor beta chains from one sample sequenced in a study of T cell responses to AZD1222 COVID-19 vaccine. Produced via immunoSEQ multiplex PCR; TCRdb's table is partial and in-frame only. The sample has some 150,000 clones, over 90% seen once. Here the sequenced sample was peripheral blood, taken 28 days after the second AZD1222 dose. The receptors shown here come from an adult who received the AZD1222 COVID-19 vaccine.

V usage is TRBV29-1 and J usage is TRBJ2-1; D is unclear. The CDR3 covers 11 residues. Trimming cost V 7 bases and J 7 bases, with 11 bases left between them. Germline V gives CDR1 SQVTM, CDR2 ANQGSEA. The CDR3 nucleotides are TGCAGCGCCGCGGAGATTAATGAGCAGTTCTTC. Amino acid sequence: CSAAEINEQFF.

V gene TRBV1 combines with J gene TRBJ1-1; whether TRBD1, the table's D call, matches the DNA was not checked. TRBV1 constitutes a pseudogene. The CDR3 sequence is 18 residues long. The CDR3 DNA follows: TGCACCAGCAGCCACCTGCCTCGGGCAGGGGCCTTGAACACTGAAGCTTTCTTT. Translation gives CTSSHLPRAGALNTEAFF.

The chain couples TRBV19 to TRBJ2-2, with D possibly being TRBD2 (6 bases). Deletions cut 2 bases from V and 5 bases from J, with 15 bases between. This CDR3 has 16 residues. CDR1 LNHDA and CDR2 SQIVND come from the germline V gene (reference sequence). The chain's CDR3 is CASSILTGVGTGELFF. The CDR3, as DNA: TGTGCCAGTAGTATACTGACGGGAGTCGGGACCGGGGAGCTGTTTTTT.

The V and J genes are TRBV10-2 and TRBJ2-5, with TRBD1 as a possible D gene (5 bases). The length of the CDR3 is 13 residues. Trimming stripped 7 bases from V and 7 bases from J, with 16 bases between. Germline lookup yields CDR1 WSHSY and CDR2 SAAADI. CDR3 in DNA: TGCGCCAGCACCAAGACAGATGCAGGGACCCAGTACTTC. Translating it yields CASTKTDAGTQYF.

This chain joins TRBV3-1 (or the pseudogene TRBV3-2) and TRBJ1-1; 12 bases map to TRBD1. Germline CDR1 LGHDT, CDR2 YNNKEL (reference sequence). V dropped 3 bases and J dropped 6; count of bases not matched to a gene: 2. This CDR3 spans 14 amino acids. The CDR3 reads CASSQGQGASEAFF. CDR3 DNA: TGTGCCAGCAGCCAGGGACAGGGGGCATCTGAAGCTTTCTTT.

The V call is TRBV5-5, the J call TRBJ2-7, with 11 positions matching TRBD1. V lost 0 bases to trimming and J lost 3 bases; unmatched junction nucleotides: 8. CDR3 length equals 17 residues. Germline V gene sequence: CDR1 SGHKS, CDR2 YYEKEE (reference sequence). For the CDR3, the DNA is TGTGCCAGCAGCTTGGATACTAGGGACAGGGGGTACTACGAGCAGTACTTC. Encoded protein: CASSLDTRDRGYYEQYF.

The chain is built from TRBV15 and TRBJ2-7, with TRBD2 matching 7 bases. Germline CDR1 reads LNHNV; CDR2 reads YYDKDF (reference sequence). The V segment lost 0 bases and the J segment 3 bases; nucleotides outside the gene matches: 11. CDR3 length: 17 residues. CDR3 in amino acids: CATSRDTSEALYYEQYF. Here the CDR3 DNA reads TGTGCCACCAGCAGAGATACTAGCGAGGCACTTTACTACGAGCAGTACTTC.

In the case of this clone: This sample also contains other DNA sequences that code for the same CDR3. The chain combines TRBV5-1 with TRBJ1-5, with 12 bases lining up with TRBD1. This CDR3 is built from 17 residues. CDR1 and CDR2 from the germline V gene are SGHRS and YFSETQ. V trimming: 10 bases; J trimming: 3 bases; junction bases outside the gene matches: 14. This chain's CDR3 is CAPAGGTGGSDNQPQHF. CDR3 nucleotides: TGCGCCCCCGCGGGGGGGACAGGGGGCTCTGACAATCAGCCCCAGCATTTT.

J is TRBJ1-1 and V is TRBV5-1; 7 bases line up with TRBD1. The length of the CDR3 is 15 residues. The V segment lost 3 bases and the J segment 1 base; nucleotides outside the gene matches: 6. Germline V gene lookup returns CDR1 SGHRS and CDR2 YFSETQ. The CDR3 loop reads CASSSGGRENTEAFF. In nucleotides, the CDR3 is TGCGCCAGCAGCTCAGGGGGGCGGGAGAACACTGAAGCTTTCTTT.

This chain links TRBV7-2 with TRBJ2-2; D is possibly TRBD1 or TRBD2 (5 bases each). The CDR3 is made up of 14 amino acids. Trimming stripped 6 bases from V and 3 bases from J, with 11 bases between. In germline, CDR1 is SGHTA, CDR2 FQGNSA. CDR3 nucleotide sequence: TGTGCCAGCAGGACCGGGGCGGACACCGGGGAGCTGTTTTTT. Translated: CASRTGADTGELFF.

This chain uses TRBV19 with TRBJ1-1; no definite D call. V lost 9 bases and J lost 0, with 17 bases in between. The germline CDR1 and CDR2 sequences are LNHDA and SQIVND (reference sequence). This CDR3 is 15 amino acids long. The CDR3 protein is CASSWEGALNTEAFF. CDR3 in DNA: TGTGCCAGCAGCTGGGAGGGTGCATTGAACACTGAAGCTTTCTTT.

This rearrangement joins TRBV7-3 to TRBJ2-1; no clear D. Germline V CDR1 and CDR2: SGHTA, FQGTGA. V lost 2 bases and J lost 6, with 8 bases in between. The CDR3 consists of 13 residues. DNA for the CDR3: TGTGCCAGCAGCTTATCCCTAAGCAATGAGCAGTTCTTC. This encodes CASSLSLSNEQFF.

The gene calls are TRBV7-2 and TRBJ1-1, with D unresolved. V gave up 4 bases and J gave up 3 bases, with 15 bases separating them. This CDR3 comprises 15 residues. Germline V lookup: CDR1 SGHTA, CDR2 FQGNSA. The CDR3 reads CASSSAGFGYTEAFF. The DNA for the CDR3 is TGTGCCAGCAGCTCAGCAGGATTCGGGTACACTGAAGCTTTCTTT.